The present TCR beta chain was sequenced within a study of blood T cells in healthy people across ages. This clonotype was seen a few times. Sample-barcoded 5' priming and a J-beta primer mix drove a second PCR of roughly 6 to 12 cycles. TCRdb recomputed calls from the 5' RACE reads with MiXCR, one row per CDR3 protein. The sample carries approximately 780,000 distinct CDR3 sequences, roughly 25% recorded once. Trimming pared 0 bases from V and 3 bases from J, leaving 7 bases between. Germline CDR1 reads SEHNR; CDR2 reads FQNEAQ (reference sequence). The CDR3 contains 14 residues. These records were also assigned to another study, of T cells of mothers and their children.

The sample was blood. This chain uses TRBV7-9 with TRBJ2-3, with D perhaps matching TRBD1 (5 bases). The clonotype comes from a boy younger than 18 in good health. DNA for the CDR3: TGTGCCAGCAGCTTAGCGGGGCAGACAGATACGCAGTATTTT. Translated, it gives CASSLAGQTDTQYF.